A selection of T cell receptor beta chains follows, all from one sample in a study of identifying expanded T cells in peripheral blood. This table comes from immunoSEQ multiplex PCR, and its TCRdb copy is limited to in-frame clones, with some not included. The sample has nearly 60,000 clones, roughly nine tenths seen once. Sequencing used blood. These receptors came from a person aged 18 to 70 in good health. Both conserved end residues are part of each CDR3. The order of the fields is D gene, J gene, clone size, V gene, CDR3 protein, CDR3 DNA. A D gene is named only where the DNA matches it firmly. Where a row states a size, it is once, few, many or the class of an expanded clone; other rows omit it.

d_gene: NA
j_gene: TRBJ2-3
abundance: NA
v_gene: TRBV19
CDR3aa: CASSIALGRGDTDTQYF
CDR3nt: TGTGCCAGTAGTATAGCCCTAGGGCGGGGAGATACAGATACGCAGTATTTT

d_gene: TRBD2
j_gene: TRBJ2-3
abundance: few
v_gene: TRBV30
CDR3aa: CAWSRLAGVGGTDTQYF
CDR3nt: TGTGCCTGGAGTCGCCTAGCGGGGGTAGGCGGCACAGATACGCAGTATTTT

d_gene: NA
j_gene: TRBJ2-4
abundance: NA
v_gene: TRBV6-5
CDR3aa: CASSYKGGGKNIQYF
CDR3nt: TGTGCCAGCAGTTATAAGGGTGGGGGCAAAAACATTCAGTACTTC

d_gene: NA
j_gene: TRBJ2-1
abundance: NA
v_gene: TRBV7-2
CDR3aa: CASSHRTEPGLVF
CDR3nt: TGTGCCAGCAGCCATCGCACCGAGCCTGGTCTGGTCTTC

d_gene: NA
j_gene: TRBJ1-1
abundance: NA
v_gene: TRBV18
CDR3aa: CASSQDRNTEAFF
CDR3nt: TGTGCTAGCTCACAGGACAGGAACACTGAAGCTTTCTTT

d_gene: NA
j_gene: TRBJ1-2
abundance: NA
v_gene: TRBV5-6
CDR3aa: CASSLGGYGYTF
CDR3nt: TGTGCCAGCAGCTTGGGAGGATATGGCTACACCTTC

d_gene: NA
j_gene: TRBJ1-4
abundance: NA
v_gene: TRBV2
CDR3aa: CASRGGTRNEKLFF
CDR3nt: TGTGCCAGCAGGGGAGGGACACGTAATGAAAAACTGTTTTTT

d_gene: NA
j_gene: TRBJ2-5
abundance: NA
v_gene: TRBV7-9
CDR3aa: CASSPNGGQGNQYF
CDR3nt: TGTGCCAGCAGCCCTAATGGGGGGCAGGGGAATCAGTACTTC

d_gene: NA
j_gene: TRBJ2-4
abundance: NA
v_gene: TRBV7-6
CDR3aa: CASSSTAKNIQYF
CDR3nt: TGTGCCAGCAGCTCCACAGCGAAAAACATTCAGTACTTC

d_gene: NA
j_gene: TRBJ2-7
abundance: NA
v_gene: TRBV5-1
CDR3aa: CASSLDGDTRYEQYF
CDR3nt: TGCGCCAGCAGCTTGGACGGCGACACAAGATACGAGCAGTACTTC

d_gene: NA
j_gene: TRBJ1-2
abundance: few
v_gene: TRBV19
CDR3aa: CASSNLGGYGYTF
CDR3nt: TGTGCCAGTAGTAATCTGGGAGGCTATGGCTACACCTTC

d_gene: TRBD1
j_gene: TRBJ1-5
abundance: few
v_gene: TRBV19
CDR3aa: CASSILQGAGNQPQHF
CDR3nt: TGTGCCAGTAGTATTTTGCAGGGGGCTGGCAATCAGCCCCAGCATTTT

d_gene: TRBD2
j_gene: TRBJ2-3
abundance: NA
v_gene: TRBV7-9
CDR3aa: CASSLDGRESDTQYF
CDR3nt: TGTGCCAGCAGCTTAGACGGGAGGGAATCAGATACGCAGTATTTT

d_gene: TRBD2
j_gene: TRBJ2-7
abundance: NA
v_gene: TRBV6-5
CDR3aa: CASSSLAGGPAEQYF
CDR3nt: TGTGCCAGCAGTTCCCTGGCGGGAGGGCCGGCTGAGCAGTACTTC

d_gene: TRBD2
j_gene: TRBJ2-5
abundance: NA
v_gene: TRBV7-2
CDR3aa: CASSLDTSGRALKETQYF
CDR3nt: TGTGCCAGCAGCTTAGACACTAGCGGGAGGGCCTTGAAGGAGACCCAGTACTTC

d_gene: NA
j_gene: TRBJ2-3
abundance: once
v_gene: TRBV19
CDR3aa: CASSPRVTRADTQYF
CDR3nt: TGTGCCAGTAGTCCCCGAGTTACGCGAGCAGATACGCAGTATTTT

d_gene: NA
j_gene: TRBJ2-2
abundance: NA
v_gene: TRBV6-4
CDR3aa: CASSDSRETGELFF
CDR3nt: TGTGCCAGCAGTGACTCGAGGGAAACCGGGGAGCTGTTTTTT

d_gene: NA
j_gene: TRBJ2-5
abundance: NA
v_gene: TRBV7-9
CDR3aa: CASSLSETQYF
CDR3nt: TGTGCCAGCAGCTTATCGGAGACCCAGTACTTC

d_gene: NA
j_gene: TRBJ1-2
abundance: NA
v_gene: TRBV18
CDR3aa: CASSRDTHTDYGYTF
CDR3nt: TGTGCCAGCTCACGGGACACCCACACCGATTATGGCTACACCTTC

d_gene: NA
j_gene: TRBJ2-2
abundance: NA
v_gene: TRBV2
CDR3aa: CASRPRAATGELFF
CDR3nt: TGTGCCAGCAGGCCCCGGGCGGCCACCGGGGAGCTGTTTTTT

d_gene: NA
j_gene: TRBJ2-7
abundance: NA
v_gene: TRBV27
CDR3aa: CASSPSSYEQYF
CDR3nt: TGTGCCAGCAGTCCCAGTTCCTACGAGCAGTACTTC

d_gene: NA
j_gene: TRBJ1-1
abundance: NA
v_gene: TRBV18
CDR3aa: CASSPRVGNTEAFF
CDR3nt: TGTGCCAGCTCACCACGGGTAGGGAACACTGAAGCTTTCTTT

d_gene: NA
j_gene: TRBJ2-5
abundance: NA
v_gene: TRBV27
CDR3aa: CASSVSGKETQYF
CDR3nt: TGTGCCAGCAGTGTATCGGGAAAAGAGACCCAGTACTTC

d_gene: TRBD1
j_gene: TRBJ1-2
abundance: NA
v_gene: TRBV11-2
CDR3aa: CASSLTTGVLDGYTF
CDR3nt: TGTGCCAGCAGCTTGACGACAGGGGTTCTGGATGGCTACACCTTC